The present entry profiles one T cell receptor beta chain with its context. Antigen unknown. The data are from a study of beta chain features in type 1 diabetes. Across the whole study: Patients shared similar age, gender and cell yields with healthy donors. Overall study results and limits: Insertion counts at VDJ junctions were lower in type 1 diabetes patients, who also showed more deletions there.

Expressed TCRB transcripts got sequenced, as all isolated RNA was reverse transcribed. The repertoire was sequenced with immunoSEQ multiplex PCR; TCRdb's copy has only in-frame clones and lacks some. The sample lists some 410,000 clones, approximately 15% occurring once. This CDR3 spans 13 amino acids. Trimming cost V 4 bases and J 11 bases; bases outside gene matches: 9. Germline loops: CDR1 LNHDA, CDR2 SQIVND (reference sequence). Via the markers CD45RO/CCR7/CD25/CD127/CD95/CD27, stem cell-like memory, regulatory, central memory and naive CD4+ cells were sorted. Over 98% purity was reached by all sorted populations.

The chain links TRBV19 to TRBJ1-1, with 8 bases identical to TRBD1. The clonotype comes from a young man in good health. The specimen was naive CD4+ T cells from blood. The CDR3 here is CASSKRTGRMAFF. For the CDR3, the DNA is TGTGCCAGTAGTAAACGGACAGGGAGGATGGCTTTCTTT.